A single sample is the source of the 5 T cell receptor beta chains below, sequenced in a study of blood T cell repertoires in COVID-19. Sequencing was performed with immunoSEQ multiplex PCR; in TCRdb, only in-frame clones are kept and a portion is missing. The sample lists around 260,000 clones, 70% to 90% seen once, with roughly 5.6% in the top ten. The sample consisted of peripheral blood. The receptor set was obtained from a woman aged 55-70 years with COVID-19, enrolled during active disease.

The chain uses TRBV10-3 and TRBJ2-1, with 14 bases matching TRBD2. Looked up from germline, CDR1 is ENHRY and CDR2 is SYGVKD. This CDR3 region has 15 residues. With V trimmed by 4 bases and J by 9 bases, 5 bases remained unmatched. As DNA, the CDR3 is TGTGCCATCAGTGGTTCGACTAGCGGGAGGGGTGAGCAGTTCTTC. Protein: CAISGSTSGRGEQFF.

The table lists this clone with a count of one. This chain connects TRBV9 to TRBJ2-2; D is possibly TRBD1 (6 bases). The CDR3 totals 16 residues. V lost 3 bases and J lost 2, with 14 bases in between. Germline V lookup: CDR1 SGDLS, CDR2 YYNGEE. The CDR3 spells CASSAGDNLNTGELFF. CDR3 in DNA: TGTGCCAGCAGCGCCGGGGACAACCTTAACACCGGGGAGCTGTTTTTT.

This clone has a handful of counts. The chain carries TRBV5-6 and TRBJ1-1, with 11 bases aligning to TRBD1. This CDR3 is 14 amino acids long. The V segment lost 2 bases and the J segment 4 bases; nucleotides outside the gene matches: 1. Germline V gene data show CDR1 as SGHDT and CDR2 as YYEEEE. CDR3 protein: CASSFGTGGTEAFF. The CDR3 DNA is TGTGCCAGCAGCTTCGGGACAGGGGGCACTGAAGCTTTCTTT. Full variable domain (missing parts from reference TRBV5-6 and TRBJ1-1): DAGVTQSPTHLIKTRGQQVTLRCSPKSGHDTVSWYQQALGQGPQFIFQYYEEEERQRGNFPDRFSGHQFPNYSSELNVNALLLGDSALYLCASSFGTGGTEAFFGQGTRLTVV.

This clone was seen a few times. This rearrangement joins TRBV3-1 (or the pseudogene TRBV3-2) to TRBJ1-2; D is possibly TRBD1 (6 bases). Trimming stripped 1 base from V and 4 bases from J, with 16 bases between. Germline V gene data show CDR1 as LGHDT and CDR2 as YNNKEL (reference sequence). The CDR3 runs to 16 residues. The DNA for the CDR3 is TGTGCCAGCAGCCAAGGGGCTGGGGGCGTTGGCTATGGCTACACCTTC. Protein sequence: CASSQGAGGVGYGYTF.

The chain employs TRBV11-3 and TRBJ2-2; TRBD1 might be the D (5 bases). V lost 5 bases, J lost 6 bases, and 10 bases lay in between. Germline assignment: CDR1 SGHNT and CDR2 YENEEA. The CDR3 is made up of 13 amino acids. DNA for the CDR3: TGTGCCAGCAGCCAGGACATAGCCGGGGAGCTGTTTTTT. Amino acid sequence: CASSQDIAGELFF.